This passage covers 28 T cell receptor beta chains from one sample sequenced in a study of blood T cell repertoires in COVID-19. Using immunoSEQ multiplex PCR, the repertoire was profiled, and TCRdb retains in-frame clones only, with some absent. This sample has about 120,000 clones, with over 75% found just once. The sequenced sample consisted of peripheral blood. These receptors all come from a man between 60 and 75 years old with acute or convalescent COVID-19.

The chain is built from TRBV5-6 and TRBJ1-6; D perhaps matches TRBD1 (5 bases). The V end was cut by 2 bases, the J end by 14 bases, with 17 bases between. The CDR3 has 14 amino acids. Germline CDR1 is SGHDT and CDR2 is YYEEEE. The CDR3 DNA reads as TGTGCCAGCAGCTTCTACGAGACAGAATTCACCCTCCACTTT. It specifies CASSFYETEFTLHF.

For the CDR3, the DNA is TGTGCCAGCAGCTTAGCAGGGGCTCTGAGGAGCTACACCTTC. Protein product: CASSLAGALRSYTF. The rearrangement links TRBV7-2 to TRBJ1-2; weak D call: TRBD1 (5 bases). This CDR3 comprises 14 residues. V was pared by 0 bases and J by 9 bases, with 14 bases between. CDR1 and CDR2 from the germline V gene are SGHTA and FQGNSA. The full variable domain, with the rest looked up from reference TRBV7-2 and TRBJ1-2, is GAGVSQSPSNKVTEKGKDVELRCDPISGHTALYWYRQSLGQGLEFLIYFQGNSAPDKSGLPSDRFSAERTGGSVSTLTIQRTQQEDSAVYLCASSLAGALRSYTFGSGTRLTVV.

V is TRBV18 and J is TRBJ2-5, with 7 bases that match TRBD1. The germline V gene has CDR1 KGHSH and CDR2 LQKENI. This CDR3 comprises 14 residues. V lost 3 bases to trimming and J lost 3 bases; unmatched junction nucleotides: 4. The CDR3 protein is CASSPPGQKETQYF. As DNA, the CDR3 is TGTGCCAGCTCACCGCCGGGACAGAAAGAGACCCAGTACTTC.

This CDR3 reads CASSPLPGTPNYNSPLHF. CDR3 DNA: TGTGCCAGCTCACCCCTCCCCGGGACACCGAACTATAATTCACCCCTCCACTTT. The chain combines TRBV18 with TRBJ1-6; D is possibly TRBD1 (6 bases). The length of the CDR3 is 18 residues. Germline V lookup: CDR1 KGHSH, CDR2 LQKENI. The ends were cut back, 3 bases at V and 3 bases at J, with 18 bases in the middle.

V usage is TRBV10-3 and J usage is TRBJ2-1, with 7 bases matching TRBD2. The CDR3 is 14 residues long. Germline V gives CDR1 ENHRY, CDR2 SYGVKD. With 4 bases clipped from V and 6 bases from J, the junction kept 6 bases outside the gene matches. The CDR3 DNA is TGTGCCATCAGTGTACTAGCGAGGACCAATGAGCAGTTCTTC. Amino acid sequence: CAISVLARTNEQFF.

This clone was seen a single time. V usage is TRBV6-2 or TRBV6-3 and J usage is TRBJ2-7, with a possible D match to TRBD1 (5 bases). This CDR3 is built from 15 residues. Germline V gene sequence: CDR1 MNHEY, CDR2 SVGEGT. Deletions cut 2 bases from V and 1 base from J, with 12 bases between. CDR3 residues: CASSYGMAGSYEQYF. The DNA of the CDR3 is TGTGCCAGCAGTTACGGAATGGCAGGGTCCTACGAGCAGTACTTC.

The rearrangement uses TRBV5-1 and TRBJ2-5; 8 bases line up with TRBD1. The germline gives CDR1 SGHRS, CDR2 YFSETQ. The V segment lost 4 bases and the J segment 4 bases; nucleotides outside the gene matches: 12. This CDR3 has 16 amino acids. CDR3 region: CASSHSGGINRETQYF. The DNA for the CDR3 is TGCGCCAGCAGCCATTCAGGGGGCATTAACAGAGAGACCCAGTACTTC.

The chain combines TRBV5-4 with TRBJ2-1; TRBD2 aligns across 8 bases. Germline values: CDR1 SGHNT, CDR2 YYREEE (reference sequence). The CDR3 is 15 amino acids. V lost 2 bases to trimming and J lost 3 bases; unmatched junction nucleotides: 4. CDR3 loop: CASSFKREFYNEQFF. The CDR3 region has the DNA TGTGCCAGCAGCTTTAAGCGGGAGTTCTACAATGAGCAGTTCTTC.

The chain joins TRBV27 to TRBJ1-6, with TRBD1 as a possible D gene (5 bases). Trimming cost V 6 bases and J 2 bases, with 14 bases left between them. The CDR3 is made up of 16 amino acids. CDR1 is MNHEY, CDR2 SMNVEV, per germline (reference sequence). CDR3 nucleotides: TGTGCCAGCAGCCCCGCGGGGGTGACCTATAATTCACCCCTCCACTTT. It is translated as CASSPAGVTYNSPLHF.

The chain recombines TRBV19 with TRBJ2-1, with 12 bases identical to TRBD2. This CDR3 comprises 16 residues. Germline V gene sequence: CDR1 LNHDA, CDR2 SQIVND (reference sequence). V gave up 9 bases and J gave up 6 bases; unmatched junction bases: 12. The CDR3 reads CASGGLAGLGFNEQFF. The CDR3 DNA reads as TGTGCCAGCGGCGGACTAGCGGGGCTAGGGTTCAATGAGCAGTTCTTC.

The rearrangement uses TRBV5-1 and TRBJ2-5, with D possibly TRBD2 on 5 matching bases. The CDR3 is 13 residues long. CDR1 is SGHRS and CDR2 is YFSETQ in the germline V gene. The ends were cut back, 7 bases at V and 5 bases at J, with 15 bases in the middle. The CDR3 DNA reads as TGCGCCAGCCGACCCCCCGCGGGCGAGACCCAGTACTTC. Translation: CASRPPAGETQYF.

This clone was counted a single time. This chain links TRBV11-2 with TRBJ2-1; 8 bases map to TRBD2. The CDR3 is 15 amino acids. Germline V lookup: CDR1 SGHAT, CDR2 FQNNGV. With V trimmed by 4 bases and J by 0 bases, 2 bases remained unmatched. CDR3 DNA: TGTGCCAGCAGCTCGAGCGGGAGCTCCTACAATGAGCAGTTCTTC. It encodes CASSSSGSSYNEQFF.

The CDR3 coding sequence is TGTGCCAGCAGCGATTTTAGACTAGCAAGGGGCGGGAGAGGGTACGAGCAGTACTTC. As protein: CASSDFRLARGGRGYEQYF. The chain employs TRBV6-2 or TRBV6-3 and TRBJ2-7; 7 nucleotides match TRBD2. Germline CDR1 and CDR2: MNHEY and SVGEGT. With 6 bases clipped from V and 4 bases from J, the junction kept 24 bases outside the gene matches. The CDR3 runs 19 residues.

J is TRBJ2-7 and V is TRBV6-6; maybe TRBD1 (5 bases). This CDR3 has 14 amino acids. V dropped 4 bases and J dropped 5 bases, with 15 bases sitting between them. Germline V gives CDR1 MNHNY, CDR2 SVGAGI (reference sequence). The CDR3 DNA reads TGTGCCAGCAGTTTTGGGGTAGGGGTCGACGAGCAGTACTTC. It translates to CASSFGVGVDEQYF.

V gene TRBV5-4 combines with J gene TRBJ2-5, with D unclear. Trimming stripped 1 base from V and 2 bases from J, with 9 bases between. Germline V gene data show CDR1 as SGHNT and CDR2 as YYREEE (reference sequence). The CDR3 has 14 residues. The CDR3 DNA follows: TGTGCCAGCAGCTTGAACAAAATACAAGAGACCCAGTACTTC. This gives the protein CASSLNKIQETQYF.

This clone was observed a handful of times. CDR3 amino acids: CASSDEGGGVLYEQYF. In DNA, the CDR3 is TGTGCCAGCAGCGACGAGGGAGGGGGGGTACTCTACGAGCAGTACTTC. The rearrangement joins TRBV3-1 (or the pseudogene TRBV3-2) to TRBJ2-7; D possibly corresponds to TRBD2 (7 bases). Looked up from germline, CDR1 is LGHDT and CDR2 is YNNKEL (reference sequence). V lost 5 bases, J lost 3 bases, and 20 bases lay in between. CDR3 length: 16 residues.

This chain joins TRBV6-2 or TRBV6-3 and TRBJ1-6; 8 nucleotides align to TRBD1. The trim removed 4 bases at V and 8 bases at J, leaving 13 bases unmatched. Germline loops: CDR1 MNHEY, CDR2 SVGEGT. The CDR3 consists of 17 residues. CDR3 loop: CASSFNSASGGDSPLHF. CDR3 nucleotides: TGTGCCAGCAGTTTTAATTCGGCGTCAGGGGGCGATTCACCCCTCCACTTT.

The rearrangement links TRBV28 to TRBJ2-7, with 7 bases lining up with TRBD1. The CDR3 contains 14 residues. Per the germline V gene, CDR1 is MDHEN and CDR2 is SYDVKM. Germline trimming cut 11 bases from V and 3 bases from J; bases unmatched to any gene: 13. Here the CDR3 DNA reads TGTGCCTCCCGGCCGGGACAGTCCCTCTACGAGCAGTACTTC. Its translation is CASRPGQSLYEQYF.

The V call is TRBV5-1, the J call TRBJ2-7; D perhaps matches TRBD1 (6 bases). In germline, CDR1 is SGHRS, CDR2 YFSETQ. V shed 4 bases and J shed 1 base, with 12 bases lying between them. CDR3 size: 14 residues. This chain's CDR3 is CASSPTGMSYEQYF. The CDR3 nucleotides are TGCGCCAGCAGCCCCACAGGGATGTCCTACGAGCAGTACTTC.

The gene calls are TRBV7-2 and TRBJ1-3; a possible D gene is TRBD1 (5 bases). Germline V gives CDR1 SGHTA, CDR2 FQGNSA. The length of the CDR3 is 14 residues. V was cut by 2 bases and J by 2 bases, with 7 bases left in between. This CDR3 reads CASSLSRAGNTIYF. CDR3 DNA sequence: TGTGCCAGCAGCTTAAGCAGGGCTGGAAACACCATATATTTT. Together with reference TRBV7-2 and TRBJ1-3, the CDR3 gives the full variable domain: GAGVSQSPSNKVTEKGKDVELRCDPISGHTALYWYRQSLGQGLEFLIYFQGNSAPDKSGLPSDRFSAERTGGSVSTLTIQRTQQEDSAVYLCASSLSRAGNTIYFGEGSWLTVV.

V is TRBV29-1 and J is TRBJ2-7; no definite D call. The germline V and J ends were trimmed by 4 bases and 0 bases, with 7 bases remaining between them. This CDR3 comprises 12 residues. The germline gives CDR1 SQVTM, CDR2 ANQGSEA. The CDR3 protein is CSVGYTSYEQYF. As DNA, the CDR3 is TGCAGCGTTGGGTACACCTCCTACGAGCAGTACTTC.

The genes are TRBV6-1 and TRBJ2-2; TRBD2 matches at 7 bases. CDR3 size: 16 residues. Germline V lookup: CDR1 MNHNS, CDR2 SASEGT. The ends lost 0 bases at V and 8 bases at J; junction bases unmatched: 9. The CDR3 region has the DNA TGTGCCAGCAGTGAAGCTATCGCGGGAGCCACTGGGGAGCTGTTTTTT. This encodes CASSEAIAGATGELFF.

The chain is built from TRBV7-2 and TRBJ2-3; D may be TRBD1 (5 bases). Trimming left V 0 bases short and J 2 bases short, with 9 bases between. The V gene's germline CDR1 is SGHTA and CDR2 FQGNSA. This CDR3 spans 15 amino acids. As DNA, the CDR3 is TGTGCCAGCAGCTTAGCGGCCAGGGCCACAGATACGCAGTATTTT. Translating it yields CASSLAARATDTQYF.

The chain carries TRBV6-2 or TRBV6-3 and TRBJ2-1; TRBD2 matches 14 bases. This CDR3 comprises 18 residues. J gave up 3 bases and V 6 bases, and 10 bases lay outside the gene matches. The V gene's germline CDR1 is MNHEY and CDR2 SVGEGT. The CDR3 sequence is CASSPTSGRASVYNEQFF. The CDR3 region has the DNA TGTGCCAGCAGCCCGACTAGCGGGAGGGCCTCAGTCTACAATGAGCAGTTCTTC.

This clone was seen just once. The chain couples TRBV23-1 to TRBJ2-7; D remains unclear. TRBV23-1 is identified as an open reading frame with a role that is uncertain. The V gene lost 1 base and the J gene lost 2 bases, with 9 bases spanning the gap. This CDR3 region has 14 residues. CDR3 in amino acids: CASSQWRSTYEQYF. CDR3 bases: TGCGCCAGCAGTCAATGGCGGAGCACCTACGAGCAGTACTTC.

In this sample, this clone turned up a few times. This chain links TRBV6-6 with TRBJ2-7, with no clear D. V lost 0 bases, J lost 3 bases, and 6 bases lay in between. This CDR3 contains 13 residues. Germline V gene data show CDR1 as MNHNY and CDR2 as SVGAGI (reference sequence). The CDR3, as DNA: TGTGCCAGCAGTTACTCTGTTTACTACGAGCAGTACTTC. Translated, it gives CASSYSVYYEQYF.

The V and J genes are TRBV7-9 and TRBJ2-3, with D possibly matching TRBD2 (5 bases). V lost 3 bases and J 0 bases, leaving 13 bases between the germline ends. CDR3 length equals 16 residues. Germline lookup yields CDR1 SEHNR and CDR2 FQNEAQ (reference sequence). DNA for the CDR3: TGTGCCAGCAGCTTTCTCCAACAGCGGAGCACAGATACGCAGTATTTT. This codes for CASSFLQQRSTDTQYF. The complete variable domain, with remaining parts taken from reference TRBV7-9 and TRBJ2-3, reads DTGVSQNPRHKITKRGQNVTFRCDPISEHNRLYWYRQTLGQGPEFLTYFQNEAQLEKSRLLSDRFSAERPKGSFSTLEIQRTEQGDSAMYLCASSFLQQRSTDTQYFGPGTRLTVL.

The rearrangement links TRBV10-3 to TRBJ1-3, with D possibly being TRBD1 (5 bases). The length of the CDR3 is 15 residues. The V end lost 7 bases, the J end lost 2 bases, and 15 bases lay between the germline ends. Germline CDR1 ENHRY, CDR2 SYGVKD. The DNA for the CDR3 is TGTGCCATCACCCAACTGGGGGGGACTGGAAACACCATATATTTT. Translation: CAITQLGGTGNTIYF.